The 32 T cell receptor beta chains reported below all come from one sample, sequenced in a study of cytomegalovirus exposure and HLA in healthy donors. Using immunoSEQ multiplex PCR, the repertoire was profiled, and TCRdb retains in-frame clones only, with some absent. The profile shows 250,000 to 350,000 clones, roughly 87% of them singletons. Sequenced: PBMCs. Receptor source: a woman aged 25 to 39 in good health and CMV-seropositive.

This rearrangement joins TRBV5-1 to TRBJ2-7; TRBD1 matches at 9 bases. The CDR3 length is 14 residues. Germline V CDR1 and CDR2: SGHRS, YFSETQ. V lost 4 bases, J lost 3 bases, and 5 bases stayed unmatched. The CDR3 DNA is TGCGCCAGCAGCAAACCGGGACAGGGCTACGAGCAGTACTTC. Translation: CASSKPGQGYEQYF.

In DNA, the CDR3 is TGCGCCAGCAGCTTGGGAATTCGGATCTCCTACGAGCAGTACTTC. Encoded protein: CASSLGIRISYEQYF. This sequence joins TRBV5-1 and TRBJ2-7, with D uncertain. Trimming cost V 0 bases and J 0 bases, with 10 bases left between them. The CDR3 length is 15 residues. CDR1 and CDR2 (germline): SGHRS, YFSETQ.

This clone was counted between two and nine times. The V gene is TRBV7-8, the J gene TRBJ1-2; no reliable D call. The V end lost 2 bases, the J end lost 6 bases, and 16 bases lay between the germline ends. The CDR3 is 15 amino acids. Germline loops: CDR1 SGHVS, CDR2 FQNEAQ. The CDR3 DNA sequence: TGTGCCAGCAGCTTAACCATCGACAAGGACCATGGCTACACCTTC. This codes for CASSLTIDKDHGYTF.

The chain employs TRBV4-1 and TRBJ2-7; TRBD1 matches 9 bases. Per germline, CDR1 MGHRA and CDR2 YSYEKL. The V and J ends lost 4 bases and 3 bases, in that order; junction bases with no gene match: 7. This CDR3 has 15 amino acids. CDR3 sequence reads: CASSRPTGGGYEQYF. The CDR3 region has the DNA TGCGCCAGCAGCCGACCGACAGGGGGAGGCTACGAGCAGTACTTC.

This clone has just one count. The CDR3 protein is CATLIAGPSSYEQYF. The CDR3 coding sequence is TGTGCCACCCTTATAGCGGGCCCTAGCTCCTACGAGCAGTACTTC. The chain carries TRBV28 and TRBJ2-7, with 7 bases fitting TRBD2. Unmatched junction bases numbered 12, after V lost 10 bases and J lost 0 bases. The CDR3 is made up of 15 amino acids. Germline V gene lookup returns CDR1 MDHEN and CDR2 SYDVKM. Looking up the rest from reference TRBV28 and TRBJ2-7 gives the full variable domain: DVKVTQSSRYLVKRTGEKVFLECVQDMDHENMFWYRQDPGLGLRLIYFSYDVKMKEKGDIPEGYSVSREKKERFSLILESASTNQTSMYLCATLIAGPSSYEQYFGPGTRLTVT.

This clone was detected a few times. The rearrangement joins TRBV6-6 to TRBJ2-2; tentatively, D is TRBD2 (5 bases). Germline CDR1 reads MNHNY; CDR2 reads SVGAGI (reference sequence). The CDR3 has 15 residues. V was clipped by 0 bases and J by 4 bases, with 9 bases between them. CDR3 amino acids: CASSYSTRITGELFF. The CDR3 DNA sequence: TGTGCCAGCAGTTACTCAACTAGAATCACCGGGGAGCTGTTTTTT.

This rearrangement joins TRBV6-5 to TRBJ1-3; 8 nucleotides agree with TRBD1. The ends lost 7 bases at V and 4 bases at J; junction bases unmatched: 6. The CDR3 is 14 residues long. CDR1 is MNHEY and CDR2 is SVGAGI in the germline V gene. The CDR3 reads CASTSQGAGNTIYF. The CDR3 coding sequence is TGTGCCAGCACTTCCCAGGGGGCAGGAAACACCATATATTTT.

This chain connects TRBV5-1 to TRBJ2-1; no firm D call. V was pared by 0 bases and J by 4 bases, with 11 bases between. CDR3 size: 15 residues. In germline, CDR1 is SGHRS, CDR2 YFSETQ. The CDR3 protein is CASSLGSDPYNEQFF. Here the CDR3 DNA reads TGCGCCAGCAGCTTGGGCAGCGATCCGTACAATGAGCAGTTCTTC.

This clone was counted a few times. The V gene is TRBV5-1, the J gene TRBJ1-2; D not resolved. The CDR3 extends over 11 amino acids. Germline CDR1 is SGHRS and CDR2 is YFSETQ. V shed 5 bases and J shed 5 bases, with 7 bases lying between them. The CDR3 sequence is CASRGGYGYTF. CDR3 DNA: TGCGCCAGCAGAGGAGGTTATGGCTACACCTTC.

V gene TRBV27 combines with J gene TRBJ2-7, with 11 bases identical to TRBD2. The CDR3 extends over 14 amino acids. Germline V gene sequence: CDR1 MNHEY, CDR2 SMNVEV (reference sequence). Trimming removed 5 bases from V and 3 bases from J; junction bases left unmatched: 3. CDR3 sequence reads: CASSPGLADYEQYF. Written as DNA, the CDR3 is TGTGCCAGCAGTCCGGGACTAGCGGACTACGAGCAGTACTTC.

This clone showed up just once. The V and J genes are TRBV7-8 and TRBJ2-3; 9 nucleotides align to TRBD2. This CDR3 is 16 amino acids long. Germline CDR1 SGHVS, CDR2 FQNEAQ. Germline trimming cut 6 bases from V and 0 bases from J; bases unmatched to any gene: 7. CDR3 loop: CASSRVSGGSTDTQYF. Here the CDR3 DNA reads TGTGCCAGCAGTCGGGTTAGCGGGGGTAGCACAGATACGCAGTATTTT.

This rearrangement joins TRBV18 to TRBJ2-1, with D unclear. V lost 5 bases and J 2 bases, leaving 13 bases between the germline ends. The CDR3 runs to 15 residues. Germline CDR1 KGHSH, CDR2 LQKENI. CDR3 coding DNA: TGTGCCAGCTCAACGACACCCCAACCCTACAATGAGCAGTTCTTC. This encodes CASSTTPQPYNEQFF.

The CDR3 here is CASRRGLAGGPYEQYF. CDR3 bases: TGTGCCAGCAGGAGGGGACTAGCGGGAGGGCCCTACGAGCAGTACTTC. The chain joins TRBV5-4 to TRBJ2-7, with 16 bases lining up with TRBD2. The CDR3 extends over 16 amino acids. Germline CDR1 reads SGHNT; CDR2 reads YYREEE (reference sequence). Losses at the gene ends were 5 bases for V and 2 bases for J; bases not matched to a gene: 4.

The genes are TRBV27 and TRBJ1-3, with D unresolved. Trimming removed 5 bases from V and 0 bases from J, with 11 bases in between. This CDR3 has 15 amino acids. Germline V lookup: CDR1 MNHEY, CDR2 SMNVEV (reference sequence). The CDR3 protein is CASSLSGVSGNTIYF. For the CDR3, the DNA is TGTGCCAGCAGTCTTTCCGGAGTCTCTGGAAACACCATATATTTT.

This clone was picked up one time. This rearrangement joins TRBV4-1 to TRBJ1-3; TRBD1 is a possible D gene (6 bases). V was clipped by 4 bases and J by 0 bases, with 16 bases between them. This CDR3 comprises 17 residues. Germline loops: CDR1 MGHRA, CDR2 YSYEKL. CDR3 bases: TGCGCCAGCAGCCCTCCGACAGGACCCAACTCTGGAAACACCATATATTTT. This sequence encodes CASSPPTGPNSGNTIYF.

The chain uses TRBV2 and TRBJ1-5; 7 bases align to TRBD1. With 6 bases clipped from V and 1 base from J, the junction kept 0 bases outside the gene matches. Germline CDR1 reads SNHLY; CDR2 reads FYNNEI. This CDR3 is built from 13 residues. CDR3 loop: CASRDRSNQPQHF. The CDR3 nucleotides are TGTGCCAGCAGGGACAGGAGCAATCAGCCCCAGCATTTT.

The CDR3 region is CATSRDEWEQFF. CDR3 sequence (DNA): TGTGCCACCAGCAGAGATGAGTGGGAGCAGTTCTTC. The rearrangement uses TRBV15 and TRBJ2-1; D is unclear. Trimming took off 0 bases at V and 10 bases at J, with 7 bases between the two ends. This CDR3 contains 12 residues. Germline loops: CDR1 LNHNV, CDR2 YYDKDF (reference sequence). Together with reference TRBV15 and TRBJ2-1, the CDR3 gives the full variable domain: DAMVIQNPRYQVTQFGKPVTLSCSQTLNHNVMYWYQQKSSQAPKLLFHYYDKDFNNEADTPDNFQSRRPNTSFCFLDIRSPGLGDTAMYLCATSRDEWEQFFGPGTRLTVL.

This chain joins TRBV9 and TRBJ2-7, with TRBD1 matching over 8 bases. Germline V CDR1 and CDR2: SGDLS, YYNGEE. This CDR3 region has 14 residues. The V and J ends lost 3 bases and 1 base, in that order; junction bases with no gene match: 3. CDR3 protein: CASSGRQGSYEQYF. The CDR3 coding sequence is TGTGCCAGCAGCGGCCGACAGGGGTCCTACGAGCAGTACTTC.

This rearrangement joins TRBV7-3 to TRBJ2-5; perhaps TRBD2 as D (5 bases). Germline CDR1 reads SGHTA; CDR2 reads FQGTGA. Between the trimmed V and J ends, which lost 5 bases and 3 bases, there was a span of 10 bases. The CDR3 sequence is 13 residues long. The CDR3 sequence: CASSTDSEETQYF. In DNA, the CDR3 is TGTGCCAGCAGCACGGACTCAGAAGAGACCCAGTACTTC.

This sequence joins TRBV30 and TRBJ1-2, with TRBD1 matching over 11 bases. The germline CDR1 and CDR2 sequences are GTSNPN and SVGIG (reference sequence). V shed 3 bases and J 5 bases; nucleotides not matched to a gene: 8. The CDR3 is 15 residues long. CDR3 DNA: TGTGCCTGGAGCCAATCGGACAGGGGGCATTATGGCTACACCTTC. It translates to CAWSQSDRGHYGYTF.

The chain combines TRBV7-6 with TRBJ1-1; possibly TRBD1 for D (5 bases). The ends were cut back, 0 bases at V and 6 bases at J, with 14 bases in the middle. Germline-derived CDR1 and CDR2 are SGHVS and FNYEAQ. CDR3 length equals 15 residues. The CDR3 DNA follows: TGTGCCAGCAGCTTAGCGGGGGTTGTGGCAGCTGAAGCTTTCTTT. This encodes CASSLAGVVAAEAFF.

This rearrangement joins TRBV6-5 to TRBJ1-1; D is uncertain. CDR1 MNHEY and CDR2 SVGAGI come from the germline V gene. The V gene lost 6 bases and the J gene lost 7 bases, with 15 bases spanning the gap. This CDR3 contains 13 residues. The CDR3 loop is CASSHDRLHEAFF. CDR3 in DNA: TGTGCCAGCAGCCACGATCGGTTACATGAAGCTTTCTTT.

This clone was found once. This specimen includes other DNA sequences encoding the same CDR3. CDR3 DNA: TGTGCCAGCAGTTACTCGACTAGCTATGGCTACACCTTC. Protein sequence: CASSYSTSYGYTF. This rearrangement joins TRBV6-5 to TRBJ1-2; D gene ambiguous. Germline V gene data show CDR1 as MNHEY and CDR2 as SVGAGI. The CDR3 runs 13 residues. Trimming took off 0 bases at V and 4 bases at J, with 6 bases between the two ends.

The gene calls are TRBV4-1 and TRBJ2-5, with 8 bases that match TRBD1. Trimming took 5 bases from V and 3 from J; bases not matched to a gene: 2. CDR3 length: 13 amino acids. CDR1 is MGHRA and CDR2 is YSYEKL in the germline V gene. DNA of the CDR3: TGCGCCAGCAGCGACAGGGGAAAAGAGACCCAGTACTTC. Encoded protein: CASSDRGKETQYF.

This rearrangement joins TRBV18 to TRBJ2-2; a possible D gene is TRBD1 (6 bases). The CDR3 runs to 15 residues. CDR1 and CDR2 (germline): KGHSH, LQKENI. Trimming pared 2 bases from V and 9 bases from J, leaving 16 bases between. CDR3 sequence (DNA): TGTGCCAGCTCACCAGGGGGCCGGTCCAGTTGGGAGCTGTTTTTT. This encodes CASSPGGRSSWELFF.

V usage is TRBV9 and J usage is TRBJ2-3; D may be TRBD1 or TRBD2 (6 bases each). V was pared by 3 bases and J by 2 bases, with 13 bases between. The CDR3 length is 15 residues. Germline V gene sequence: CDR1 SGDLS, CDR2 YYNGEE. In DNA, the CDR3 is TGTGCCAGCAGCGCAAGTTCGGGGGCCACAGATACGCAGTATTTT. Translating it yields CASSASSGATDTQYF.

This clone was seen only once. The chain couples TRBV5-4 to TRBJ2-7; 8 nucleotides match TRBD1. This CDR3 has 14 residues. After removal of 1 base from V and 5 bases from J, the junction contained 5 bases not matched to a gene. The germline V gene has CDR1 SGHNT and CDR2 YYREEE (reference sequence). The CDR3 reads CASSLRRTGNEQYF. The DNA of the CDR3 is TGTGCCAGCAGCTTGCGGCGGACAGGGAACGAGCAGTACTTC.

This clone appeared a single time. V and J are TRBV2 and TRBJ2-1; the match to TRBD1 covers 8 bases. With 7 bases clipped from V and 2 bases from J, the junction kept 7 bases outside the gene matches. The CDR3 length is 15 residues. Germline lookup yields CDR1 SNHLY and CDR2 FYNNEI. CDR3 region: CASIDQDRAYNEQFF. The CDR3 DNA follows: TGTGCCAGCATTGACCAGGACAGGGCCTACAATGAGCAGTTCTTC.

The chain links TRBV27 to TRBJ2-7, with 7 bases matching TRBD1. This CDR3 spans 14 amino acids. Germline CDR1 is MNHEY and CDR2 is SMNVEV (reference sequence). The V segment lost 5 bases and the J segment 3 bases; nucleotides outside the gene matches: 7. The CDR3 loop reads CASSPYRDSYEQYF. CDR3 DNA: TGTGCCAGCAGTCCCTACCGGGACAGCTACGAGCAGTACTTC.

V usage is TRBV6-5 and J usage is TRBJ1-1; a possible D gene is TRBD1 (5 bases). CDR1 and CDR2 (germline): MNHEY, SVGAGI. Trimming took 6 bases from V and 1 from J, leaving 15 bases between them. CDR3 length equals 15 residues. The CDR3 loop is CASSLRTMANTEAFF. CDR3 nucleotides: TGTGCCAGCAGCCTCAGGACAATGGCGAACACTGAAGCTTTCTTT.

V gene TRBV2 combines with J gene TRBJ2-7; TRBD2 aligns across 8 bases. CDR3 length equals 15 residues. Germline CDR1 is SNHLY and CDR2 is FYNNEI. With V trimmed by 1 base and J by 5 bases, 7 bases remained unmatched. CDR3 in DNA: TGTGCCAGCAGTGAAGGGCCGGGGGGGGCCGACGAGCAGTACTTC. Its protein is CASSEGPGGADEQYF.

The chain carries TRBV27 and TRBJ1-5; possible D gene TRBD1, 5 bases. The length of the CDR3 is 17 residues. Between the trimmed V and J ends, which lost 1 base and 5 bases, there was a span of 18 bases. CDR1 is MNHEY, CDR2 SMNVEV, per germline (reference sequence). The CDR3 region is CASSLYATSTAYQPQHF. CDR3 sequence (DNA): TGTGCCAGCAGTTTATACGCTACATCGACAGCTTATCAGCCCCAGCATTTT.